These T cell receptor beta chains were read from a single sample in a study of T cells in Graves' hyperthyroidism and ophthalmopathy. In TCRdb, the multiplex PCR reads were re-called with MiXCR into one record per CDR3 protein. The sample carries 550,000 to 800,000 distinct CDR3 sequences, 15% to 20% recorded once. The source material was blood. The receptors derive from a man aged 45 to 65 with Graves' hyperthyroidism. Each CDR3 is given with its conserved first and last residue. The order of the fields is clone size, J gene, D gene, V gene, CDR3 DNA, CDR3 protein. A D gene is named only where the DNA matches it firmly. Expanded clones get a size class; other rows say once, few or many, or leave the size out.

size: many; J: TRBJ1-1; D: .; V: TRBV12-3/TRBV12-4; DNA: TGTGCCAGCAGTGGGGACAATGAAGCTTTCTTT; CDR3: CASSGDNEAFF
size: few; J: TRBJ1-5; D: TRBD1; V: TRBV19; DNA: TGTGCCAGTAAAAATGTCTACAGGGGCCCAAGCAATCAGCCCCAGCATTTT; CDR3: CASKNVYRGPSNQPQHF
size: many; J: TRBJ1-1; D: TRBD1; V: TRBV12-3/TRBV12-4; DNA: TGTGCCAGCAGACTAAGGTTCTGGGGACAGGGAATAACTGAAGCTTTCTTT; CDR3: CASRLRFWGQGITEAFF
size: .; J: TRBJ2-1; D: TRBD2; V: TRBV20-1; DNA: TGCAGTGCTAGTGGTGGCGGGAGGGGGGAGCAGTTCTTC; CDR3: CSASGGGRGEQFF
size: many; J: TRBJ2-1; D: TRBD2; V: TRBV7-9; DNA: TGTGCCAGCAGCTTATTGCGGGAGGTCGGCTATGAGCAGTTCTTC; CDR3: CASSLLREVGYEQFF
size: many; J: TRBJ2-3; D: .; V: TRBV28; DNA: TGTGCCAGCAGTTCGGTGCCAGATACGCAGTATTTT; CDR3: CASSSVPDTQYF
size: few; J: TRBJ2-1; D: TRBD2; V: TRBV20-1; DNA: TGCAGTGCTACCGGGACTAGCTCAGATGAGCAGTTCTTC; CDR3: CSATGTSSDEQFF
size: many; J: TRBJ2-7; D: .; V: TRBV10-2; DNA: TGCGCCAGCAGTAATAGGGTGGGCGAGCAGTACTTC; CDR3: CASSNRVGEQYF
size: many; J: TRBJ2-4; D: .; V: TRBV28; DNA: TGTGCCAGCAGTTTATTGGCAGGGAGGAACATTCAGTACTTC; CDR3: CASSLLAGRNIQYF
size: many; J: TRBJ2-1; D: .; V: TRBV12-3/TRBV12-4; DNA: TGTGCCAGCACCCGGACGGGAGATTACTACAATGAGCAGTTCTTC; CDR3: CASTRTGDYYNEQFF
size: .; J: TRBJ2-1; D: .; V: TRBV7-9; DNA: TGTGCCAGCAGCCCACAATATAGCGGCGGGCAGTTCTTC; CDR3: CASSPQYSGGQFF
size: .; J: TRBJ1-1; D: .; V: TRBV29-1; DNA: TGCAGCGTTGCTGGCAGTAACACTGAAGCTTTCTTT; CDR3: CSVAGSNTEAFF
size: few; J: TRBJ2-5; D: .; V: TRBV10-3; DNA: TGTGCCATCAGTGAACTCCCAGGGGAGACCCAGTACTTC; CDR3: CAISELPGETQYF
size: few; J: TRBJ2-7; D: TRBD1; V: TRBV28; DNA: TGTGCCAGCAGGGCTTTGACAGGGAGCTCCTACGAGCAGTACTTC; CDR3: CASRALTGSSYEQYF
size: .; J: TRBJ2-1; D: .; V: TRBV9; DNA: TGTGCCAGCAGCGTAAGTGGGGTACCCTACAATGAGCAGTTCTTC; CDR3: CASSVSGVPYNEQFF
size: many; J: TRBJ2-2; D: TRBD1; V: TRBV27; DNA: TGTGCCAGCGTTCCTTGGACAGGGTACACCGGGGAGCTGTTTTTT; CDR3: CASVPWTGYTGELFF
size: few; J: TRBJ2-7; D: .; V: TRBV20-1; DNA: TGCAGTGCTAGAAACCCACTAGGATACTCCTACGAGCAGTACTTC; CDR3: CSARNPLGYSYEQYF
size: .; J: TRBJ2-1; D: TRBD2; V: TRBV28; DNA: TGTGCCAGCAGTTTGTGGACTAGCGGGAGAGTTTACAATGAGCAGTTCTTC; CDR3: CASSLWTSGRVYNEQFF
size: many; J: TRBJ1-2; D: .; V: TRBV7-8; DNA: TGTGCCAGCAGCTTACTTGTAGTGGGGGGGCTCGACTATGGCTACACCTTC; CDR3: CASSLLVVGGLDYGYTF
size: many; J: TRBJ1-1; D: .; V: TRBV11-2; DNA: TGTGCCAGCAGCTTAGATCCCCCGGGACACCCATTTGGCACTGAAGCTTTCTTT; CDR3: CASSLDPPGHPFGTEAFF
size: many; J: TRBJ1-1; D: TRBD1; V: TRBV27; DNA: TGTGCCAGCAGTCTCAGGGGGAGAGGTACTGAAGCTTTCTTT; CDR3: CASSLRGRGTEAFF
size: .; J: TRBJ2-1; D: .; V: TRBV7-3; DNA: TGTGCCAGCAGCTTCCGAGAACTCCTCAATTACAATGAGCAGTTCTTC; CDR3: CASSFRELLNYNEQFF
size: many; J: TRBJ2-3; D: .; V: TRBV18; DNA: TGTGCCAGCTCACCAGGACTCGGAGATACGCAGTATTTT; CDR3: CASSPGLGDTQYF
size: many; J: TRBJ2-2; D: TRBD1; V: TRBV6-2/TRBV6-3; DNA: TGTGCCAGCACCGGGAGATCCGACAGGGGAAGGGAAAACACCGGGGAGCTGTTTTTT; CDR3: CASTGRSDRGRENTGELFF
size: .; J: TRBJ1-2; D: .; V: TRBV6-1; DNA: TGTGCCAGCAGCGAGAATAACTATGGCTACACCTTC; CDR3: CASSENNYGYTF
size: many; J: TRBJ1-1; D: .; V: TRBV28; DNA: TGTGCCAGCAGTTTGTTTCCCTCTTATGGGCCTATGAACACTGAAGCTTTCTTT; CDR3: CASSLFPSYGPMNTEAFF
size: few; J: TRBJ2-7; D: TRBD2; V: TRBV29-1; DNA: TGCAGCGTTGAAACGGGAGGAAGCTACGAGCAGTACTTC; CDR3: CSVETGGSYEQYF
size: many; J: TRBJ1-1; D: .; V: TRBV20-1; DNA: TGCAGTGCTTCGGTGAACACTGAAGCTTTCTTT; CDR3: CSASVNTEAFF
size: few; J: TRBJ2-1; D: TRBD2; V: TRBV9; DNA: TGTGCCAGCAGCGAGGGGACTAGCGGGATAGTTGGGGAGCAGTTCTTC; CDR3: CASSEGTSGIVGEQFF
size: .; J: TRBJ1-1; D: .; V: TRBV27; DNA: TGTGCCAGCTACAGGGCTGGCAACACTGAAGCTTTCTTT; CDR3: CASYRAGNTEAFF
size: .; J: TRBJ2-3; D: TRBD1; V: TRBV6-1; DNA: TGTGCCAGCAGGACGGACAGGGAGGACACAGATACGCAGTATTTT; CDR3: CASRTDREDTDTQYF
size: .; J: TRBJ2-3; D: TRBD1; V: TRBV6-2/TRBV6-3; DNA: TGTGCCAGCAGTTACCCCTCTACGGGATTGGACAGGGGTACAGATACGCAGTATTTT; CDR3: CASSYPSTGLDRGTDTQYF
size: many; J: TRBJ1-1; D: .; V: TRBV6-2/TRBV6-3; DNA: TGTGCCAGCAGTTACATATCAGCGGACACTGAAGCTTTCTTT; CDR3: CASSYISADTEAFF
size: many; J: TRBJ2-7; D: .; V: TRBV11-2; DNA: TGTGCCAGCAGCTTCCCACTCGGATCCTCCTACGAGCAGTACTTC; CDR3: CASSFPLGSSYEQYF
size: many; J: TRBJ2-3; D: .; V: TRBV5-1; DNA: TGTGCCAGCAGTTTAGGGAACACAGATACGCAGTATTTT; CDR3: CASSLGNTDTQYF
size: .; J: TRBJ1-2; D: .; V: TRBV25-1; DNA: TGTGCCAGCAGGGGACCGGGGGGAATCCACTATGGCTACACCTTC; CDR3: CASRGPGGIHYGYTF
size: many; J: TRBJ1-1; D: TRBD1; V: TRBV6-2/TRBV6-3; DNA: TGTGCCAGCAGATCCCTTCCGACAGGGCGGTACACTGAAGCTTTCTTT; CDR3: CASRSLPTGRYTEAFF
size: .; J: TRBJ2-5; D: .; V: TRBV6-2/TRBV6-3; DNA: TGTGCCAGCCGACTTCAAGAGACCCAGTACTTC; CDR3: CASRLQETQYF
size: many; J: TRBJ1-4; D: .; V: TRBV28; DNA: TGTGCCAGCAGTACCGGAACAGTCGGCCAGGAACTGTTTTTT; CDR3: CASSTGTVGQELFF
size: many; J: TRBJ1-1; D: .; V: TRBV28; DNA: TGTGCCAGCAGTTTAAATACAAGAAGGATTTGGAGACCTCCCCTGGACACTGAAGCTTTCTTT; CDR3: CASSLNTRRIWRPPLDTEAFF